These 18 T cell receptor beta chains were all obtained from the same sample, sequenced in a study of control samples from healthy donors and cancer patients (TCRdb year 2020). Library method: the immunoSEQ multiplex PCR assay. The source is immuneACCESS, and TCRdb retained only in-frame sequences with V and J called. Part of the clones is not carried over; for the studies checked, unresolved V genes explain less than half of this, and the remainder is unexplained. Recorded for this sample are tens of thousands of clones; roughly nine tenths of them occurred a single time. The ten largest make up around 5.1% of the sample. The source material was blood. These TCRs come from a man aged 50-60 years in good health.

The chain is built from TRBV29-1 and TRBJ1-3; unclear D gene. V lost 2 bases and J lost 0, with 5 bases in between. The CDR3 is 13 residues long. Germline CDR1 SQVTM, CDR2 ANQGSEA. CDR3 nucleotides: TGCAGCGTTGAACCCTTCTCTGGAAACACCATATATTTT. Its translation: CSVEPFSGNTIYF. The variable domain in full, with the rest retrieved from reference TRBV29-1 and TRBJ1-3, is SAVISQKPSRDICQRGTSLTIQCQVDSQVTMMFWYRQQPGQSLTLIATANQGSEATYESGFVIDKFPISRPNLTFSTLTVSNMSPEDSSIYLCSVEPFSGNTIYFGEGSWLTVV.

The chain links TRBV2 to TRBJ1-2; D perhaps matches TRBD1 (5 bases). Germline-derived CDR1 and CDR2 are SNHLY and FYNNEI. The V end was cut by 3 bases, the J end by 6 bases, with 29 bases between. There are 19 residues in the CDR3. The CDR3 region is CASSDGRFGTKGGSDGYTF. In nucleotides, the CDR3 is TGTGCCAGCAGTGATGGACGCTTCGGGACGAAGGGAGGATCTGATGGCTACACCTTC.

The chain couples TRBV6-6 to TRBJ1-1, with 9 positions matching TRBD1. V was pared by 4 bases and J by 1 base, with 4 bases of the junction left unmatched. CDR1 is MNHNY and CDR2 is SVGAGI in the germline V gene (reference sequence). The CDR3 extends over 15 amino acids. CDR3 protein: CASSSSTGGNTEAFF. The CDR3 DNA reads TGTGCCAGCAGTTCCTCGACAGGGGGGAACACTGAAGCTTTCTTT.

This rearrangement joins TRBV19 to TRBJ1-5; a possible D gene is TRBD1 (6 bases). V lost 5 bases to trimming and J lost 1 base, with 15 bases between them. Germline V lookup: CDR1 LNHDA, CDR2 SQIVND (reference sequence). The CDR3 extends over 16 amino acids. CDR3 sequence (DNA): TGTGCCAGTAGTGTACCCGCGACAGGCAGCAATCAGCCCCAGCATTTT. Amino acids: CASSVPATGSNQPQHF.

CDR3 nucleotide sequence: TGTGCCAGCAGCTTGGGGGACGATCAAGAGACCCAGTACTTC. It yields the protein CASSLGDDQETQYF. The V call is TRBV5-6, the J call TRBJ2-5; D assignment may be TRBD1 or TRBD2 (5 bases each). Germline lookup yields CDR1 SGHDT and CDR2 YYEEEE. The V and J ends lost 0 bases and 2 bases respectively, with 8 bases between them. The CDR3 is 14 residues long.

The J gene is TRBJ1-2, the V gene TRBV3-1 (or the pseudogene TRBV3-2); unclear D gene. Germline V gene lookup returns CDR1 LGHDT and CDR2 YNNKEL (reference sequence). This CDR3 has 14 residues. The V gene lost 0 bases and the J gene lost 7 bases, with 12 bases spanning the gap. The CDR3, as DNA: TGTGCCAGCAGCCAAGATTACGGGGTCGGTGGCTACACCTTC. Its protein is CASSQDYGVGGYTF.

The chain couples TRBV2 to TRBJ1-6, with D maybe TRBD1 (6 bases). The CDR3 contains 14 residues. CDR1 and CDR2 (germline): SNHLY, FYNNEI. With 4 bases removed from V and 10 bases from J, the gap between germline ends came to 14 bases. The CDR3 DNA reads as TGTGCCAGCAGTGTAAGAGGGGGTCACTCACCCCTCCACTTT. Translating it yields CASSVRGGHSPLHF.

In nucleotides, the CDR3 is TGTGCCAGCAGCCCGTCGGGTAGCGGGGGAAACAATGAGCAGTTCTTC. This encodes CASSPSGSGGNNEQFF. The chain joins TRBV6-2 or TRBV6-3 to TRBJ2-1; 9 nucleotides match TRBD2. The CDR3 has 16 residues. Trimming removed 6 bases from V and 5 bases from J; junction bases left unmatched: 11. Per the germline V gene, CDR1 is MNHEY and CDR2 is SVGEGT.

The rearrangement joins TRBV6-5 to TRBJ1-5; no clear D gene. Deletions cut 6 bases from V and 4 bases from J, with 16 bases between. CDR3 length equals 15 residues. The germline V gene has CDR1 MNHEY and CDR2 SVGAGI. The CDR3 here is CASSAYGRQNQPQHF. CDR3 nucleotides: TGTGCCAGCAGCGCTTATGGCAGGCAGAATCAGCCCCAGCATTTT.

The chain has TRBV29-1 and TRBJ1-5, with unresolved D. The CDR3 loop spans 15 amino acids. The germline gives CDR1 SQVTM, CDR2 ANQGSEA. Trimming stripped 6 bases from V and 1 base from J, with 16 bases between. CDR3 sequence reads: CSVATEPWSNQPQHF. The CDR3 DNA reads as TGCAGCGTCGCTACCGAGCCCTGGAGCAATCAGCCCCAGCATTTT.

This chain joins TRBV10-2 and TRBJ2-7; D perhaps matches TRBD2 (5 bases). The CDR3 length is 13 residues. The ends were cut back, 6 bases at V and 1 base at J, with 10 bases in the middle. Per germline, CDR1 WSHSY and CDR2 SAAADI. CDR3 region: CASRWTESYEQYF. The CDR3 DNA is TGCGCCAGCAGATGGACTGAATCCTACGAGCAGTACTTC.

The chain joins TRBV5-1 to TRBJ1-6, with 8 bases matching TRBD1. The CDR3 is 15 amino acids. CDR1 SGHRS and CDR2 YFSETQ come from the germline V gene. V shed 4 bases and J 8 bases; nucleotides not matched to a gene: 8. The CDR3 spells CASSVRTGNDSPLHF. As DNA, the CDR3 is TGCGCCAGCAGCGTACGGACAGGGAATGATTCACCCCTCCACTTT.

Only a few counts were recorded for this clone. The chain employs TRBV3-1 (or the pseudogene TRBV3-2) and TRBJ1-1; D is ambiguous. CDR3 length: 13 amino acids. Germline loops: CDR1 LGHDT, CDR2 YNNKEL (reference sequence). Trimming pared 4 bases from V and 1 base from J, leaving 7 bases between. The CDR3 loop reads CASSLPPNTEAFF. The CDR3 DNA sequence: TGTGCCAGCAGCCTCCCCCCGAACACTGAAGCTTTCTTT.

This chain links TRBV30 with TRBJ1-1; D uncertain. V gave up 2 bases and J gave up 0 bases, with 10 bases separating them. The CDR3 consists of 14 residues. CDR1 and CDR2 from the germline V gene are GTSNPN and SVGIG (reference sequence). The CDR3 reads CAWSRNGLNTEAFF. Here the CDR3 DNA reads TGTGCCTGGAGTAGGAACGGGCTGAACACTGAAGCTTTCTTT.

CDR3 residues: CASTSGASAFF. CDR3 in DNA: TGTGCCAGCACGTCAGGTGCCTCGGCTTTCTTT. The V and J genes are TRBV2 and TRBJ1-1; D is undetermined. CDR1 SNHLY and CDR2 FYNNEI come from the germline V gene. The CDR3 has 11 residues. The germline V and J ends were trimmed by 7 bases and 11 bases, with 14 bases remaining between them.

The genes are TRBV18 and TRBJ1-1; D uncertain. The CDR3 totals 13 residues. Trimming pared 3 bases from V and 10 bases from J, leaving 15 bases between. Germline CDR1 KGHSH, CDR2 LQKENI. The CDR3 loop is CASSPPPPFGAFF. The CDR3 bases are TGTGCCAGCTCACCGCCCCCCCCGTTTGGAGCTTTCTTT.

This clone was picked up one time. V is TRBV30 and J is TRBJ1-2; 8 bases are a match to TRBD1. The CDR3 has 13 amino acids. From germline, CDR1 is GTSNPN and CDR2 SVGIG (reference sequence). J gave up 4 bases and V 3 bases, and 4 bases lay outside the gene matches. The CDR3 region is CAWSRQGIYGYTF. The CDR3 DNA sequence: TGTGCCTGGAGCCGACAGGGGATCTATGGCTACACCTTC.

V and J are TRBV6-5 and TRBJ2-3; 7 bases map to TRBD1. Germline V gene lookup returns CDR1 MNHEY and CDR2 SVGAGI. The CDR3 consists of 16 residues. V shed 0 bases and J 2 bases; nucleotides not matched to a gene: 5. The CDR3 sequence: CASSYSRDRPTDTQYF. DNA for the CDR3: TGTGCCAGCAGTTACTCGAGGGACAGACCCACAGATACGCAGTATTTT.